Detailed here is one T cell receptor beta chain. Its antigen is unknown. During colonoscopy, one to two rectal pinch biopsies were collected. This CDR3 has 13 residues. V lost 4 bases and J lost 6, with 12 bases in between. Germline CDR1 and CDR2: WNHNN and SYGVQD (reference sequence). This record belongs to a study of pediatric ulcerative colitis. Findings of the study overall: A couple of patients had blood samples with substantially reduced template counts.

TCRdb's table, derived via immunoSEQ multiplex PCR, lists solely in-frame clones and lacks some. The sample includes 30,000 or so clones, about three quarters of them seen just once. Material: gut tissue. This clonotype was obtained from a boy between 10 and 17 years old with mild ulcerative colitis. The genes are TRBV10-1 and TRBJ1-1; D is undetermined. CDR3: CASSGQEVAEAFF. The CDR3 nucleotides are TGCGCCAGCAGTGGGCAAGAGGTGGCTGAAGCTTTCTTT.